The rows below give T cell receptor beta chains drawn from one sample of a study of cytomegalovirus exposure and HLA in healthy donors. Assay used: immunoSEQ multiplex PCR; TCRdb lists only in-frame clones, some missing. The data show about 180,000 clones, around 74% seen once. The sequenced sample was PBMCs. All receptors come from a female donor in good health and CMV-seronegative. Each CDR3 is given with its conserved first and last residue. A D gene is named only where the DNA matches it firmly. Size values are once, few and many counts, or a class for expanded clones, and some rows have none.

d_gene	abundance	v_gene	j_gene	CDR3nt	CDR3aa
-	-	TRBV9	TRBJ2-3	TGTGCCAGCAGCGTAGGGACAGCCCGGGCAGATACGCAGTATTTT	CASSVGTARADTQYF
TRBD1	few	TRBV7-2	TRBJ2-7	TGTGCCAGCAGCTTAGGGACAGGGGGCGTCTACGAGCGGTACTTC	CASSLGTGGVYERYF
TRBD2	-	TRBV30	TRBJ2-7	TGTGCTTACACTAGCGGGGGCGGGCAGTACTTC	CAYTSGGGQYF
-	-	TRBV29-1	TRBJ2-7	TGCAGCGTTGAAATAGGCGGAACCTACGAGCAGTACTTC	CSVEIGGTYEQYF
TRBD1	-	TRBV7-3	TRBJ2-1	TGTGCCAGCAGCTACCAGGGCAACAGGGGCAATGAGCAGTTCTTC	CASSYQGNRGNEQFF
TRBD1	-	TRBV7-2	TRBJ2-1	TGTGCCAGCAGAGTACAGGGGGCTATGGACAATGAGCAGTTCTTC	CASRVQGAMDNEQFF
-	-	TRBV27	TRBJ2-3	TGTGCCAGCAGTCCTAGCACAGATACGCAGTATTTT	CASSPSTDTQYF
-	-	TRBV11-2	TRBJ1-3	TGTGCCAGCAGCTCTAGGATCGGCTCTGGAAACACCATATATTTT	CASSSRIGSGNTIYF
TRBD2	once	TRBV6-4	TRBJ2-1	TGTGCCAGCAGCCGGACTAGCAACAATGAGCAGTTCTTC	CASSRTSNNEQFF
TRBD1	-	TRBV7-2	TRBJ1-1	TGTGCCAGCAGCTCTAGGATGGGACAGGGGGCGCGAGTGGCTTTCTTT	CASSSRMGQGARVAFF
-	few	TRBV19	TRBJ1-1	TGTGCCAGTAGTATATTTGGGGGGAGGACTGAAGCTTTCTTT	CASSIFGGRTEAFF
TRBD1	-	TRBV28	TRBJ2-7	TGTGCCAGCACTAAACCCGGGACAGCCGCTGCGCTTGGGCAGTACTTC	CASTKPGTAAALGQYF
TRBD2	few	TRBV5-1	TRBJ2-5	TGCGCCAGCAGCTTAGGACTAGCGGGAGCTACCCAAGAGACCCAGTACTTC	CASSLGLAGATQETQYF
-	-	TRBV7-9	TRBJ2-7	TGTGCCAGCAGCTCGGGACACCCAGAAATCCGCTACGAGCAGTACTTC	CASSSGHPEIRYEQYF
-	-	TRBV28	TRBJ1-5	TGTGCCAGCACTCCCGGGACATTAAATCAGCCCCAGCATTTT	CASTPGTLNQPQHF
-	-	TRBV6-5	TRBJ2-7	TGTGCCAGCAGTTACTCGACCCGGCAGGGCGAGTACTTC	CASSYSTRQGEYF
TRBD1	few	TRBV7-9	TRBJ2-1	TGTGCCAGCAGCGCCGGGACAGGGGCCTCCTACAATGAGCAGTTCTTC	CASSAGTGASYNEQFF
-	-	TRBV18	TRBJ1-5	TGTGCCAGCTCACCCGAGGGCAGCGCTCAGCCCCAGCATTTT	CASSPEGSAQPQHF
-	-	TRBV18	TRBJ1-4	TGTGCCAGCTCACCACCGGTAGGGAGGAATGAAAAACTGTTTTTT	CASSPPVGRNEKLFF
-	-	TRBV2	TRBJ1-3	TGTGCCAGCAGTGGGAGTCAGGGTCAAAAATATGGAAACACCATATATTTT	CASSGSQGQKYGNTIYF
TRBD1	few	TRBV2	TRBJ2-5	TGTGCCAGCAGGGAAGACCGATTCCGGGACAGCGAAGAGACCCAGTACTTC	CASREDRFRDSEETQYF
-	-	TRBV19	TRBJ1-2	TGTGCCAGTAGTATATACAGGGAACGATATGGCTACACCTTC	CASSIYRERYGYTF
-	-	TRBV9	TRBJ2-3	TGTGCCAGCAGCGAACAGGGCACAGATACGCAGTATTTT	CASSEQGTDTQYF
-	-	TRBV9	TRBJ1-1	TGTGCCAGCAGCGTAGTCCCTGACAGTTCCTCCGAAGCTTTCTTT	CASSVVPDSSSEAFF
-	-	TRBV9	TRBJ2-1	TGTGCCAGCAGCGTACTGGGGGCGAACAATGAGCAGTTCTTC	CASSVLGANNEQFF
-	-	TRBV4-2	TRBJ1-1	TGTGCCAGCAGCCGAACTAACAGGGAGGGGACTGAAGCTTTCTTT	CASSRTNREGTEAFF
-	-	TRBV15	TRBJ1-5	TGTGCCACCAGCAGAGCCAGGGAGGTTCAGCCCCAGCATTTT	CATSRAREVQPQHF